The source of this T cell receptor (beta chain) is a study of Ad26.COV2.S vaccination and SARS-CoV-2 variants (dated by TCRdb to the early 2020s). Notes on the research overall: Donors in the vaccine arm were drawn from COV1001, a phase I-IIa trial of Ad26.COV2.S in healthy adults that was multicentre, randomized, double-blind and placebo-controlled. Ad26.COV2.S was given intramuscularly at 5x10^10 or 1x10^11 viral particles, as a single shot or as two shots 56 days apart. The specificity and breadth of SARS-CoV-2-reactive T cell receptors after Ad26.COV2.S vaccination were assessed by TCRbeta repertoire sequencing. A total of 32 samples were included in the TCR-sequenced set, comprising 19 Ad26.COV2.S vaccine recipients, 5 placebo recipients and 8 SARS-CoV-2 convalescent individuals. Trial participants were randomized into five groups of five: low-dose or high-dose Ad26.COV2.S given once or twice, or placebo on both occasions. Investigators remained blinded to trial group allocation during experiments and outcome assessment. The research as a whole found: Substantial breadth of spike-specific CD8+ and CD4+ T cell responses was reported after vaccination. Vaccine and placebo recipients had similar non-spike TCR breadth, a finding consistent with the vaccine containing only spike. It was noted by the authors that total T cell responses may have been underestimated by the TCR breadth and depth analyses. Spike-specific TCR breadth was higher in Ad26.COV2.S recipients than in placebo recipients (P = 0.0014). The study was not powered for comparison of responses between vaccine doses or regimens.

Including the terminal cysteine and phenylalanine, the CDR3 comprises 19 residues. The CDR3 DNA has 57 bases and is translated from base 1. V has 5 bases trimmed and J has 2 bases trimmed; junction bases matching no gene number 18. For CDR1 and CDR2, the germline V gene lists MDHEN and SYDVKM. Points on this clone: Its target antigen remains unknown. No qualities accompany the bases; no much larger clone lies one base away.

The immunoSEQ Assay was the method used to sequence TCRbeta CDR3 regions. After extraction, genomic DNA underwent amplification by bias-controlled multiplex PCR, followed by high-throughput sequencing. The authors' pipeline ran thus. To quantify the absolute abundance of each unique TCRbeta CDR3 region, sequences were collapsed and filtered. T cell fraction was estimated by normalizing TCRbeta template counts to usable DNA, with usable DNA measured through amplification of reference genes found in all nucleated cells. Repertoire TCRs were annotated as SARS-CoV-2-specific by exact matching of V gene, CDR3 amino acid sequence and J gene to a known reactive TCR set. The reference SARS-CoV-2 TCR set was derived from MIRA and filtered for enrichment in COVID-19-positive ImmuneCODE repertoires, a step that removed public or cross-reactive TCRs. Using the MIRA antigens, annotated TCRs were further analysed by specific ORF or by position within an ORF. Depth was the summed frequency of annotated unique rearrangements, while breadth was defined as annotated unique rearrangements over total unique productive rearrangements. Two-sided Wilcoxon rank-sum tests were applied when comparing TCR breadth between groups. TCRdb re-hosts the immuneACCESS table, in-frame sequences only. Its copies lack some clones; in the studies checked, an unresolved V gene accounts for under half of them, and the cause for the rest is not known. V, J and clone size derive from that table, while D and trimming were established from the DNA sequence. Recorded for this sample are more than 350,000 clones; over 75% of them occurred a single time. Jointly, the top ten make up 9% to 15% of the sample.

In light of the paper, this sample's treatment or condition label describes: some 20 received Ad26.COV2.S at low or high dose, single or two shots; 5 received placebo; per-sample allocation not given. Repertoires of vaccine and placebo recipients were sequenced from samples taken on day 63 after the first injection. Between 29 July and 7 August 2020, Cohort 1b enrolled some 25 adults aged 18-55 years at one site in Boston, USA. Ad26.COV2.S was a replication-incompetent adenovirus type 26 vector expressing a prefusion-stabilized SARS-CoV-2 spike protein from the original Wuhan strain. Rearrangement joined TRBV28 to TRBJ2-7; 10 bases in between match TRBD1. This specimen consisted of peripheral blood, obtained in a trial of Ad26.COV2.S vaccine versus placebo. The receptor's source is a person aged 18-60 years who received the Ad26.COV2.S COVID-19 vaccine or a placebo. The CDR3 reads CASSPPYGAGTGATYEQYF. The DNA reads TGTGCCAGCAGTCCTCCCTACGGCGCCGGGACAGGGGCTACCTACGAGCAGTACTTC.